The source of this TCR beta chain is a study of cytomegalovirus exposure and HLA in healthy donors. Across the whole study: The early release's HLA-typed donors yielded approximately 82 million unique TCRs. Among the roughly 380 donors who were genotyped, approximately 76% fell in the genetic ancestry cluster that is associated with self-reported Caucasian donors. Study conclusions and caveats: Immune exposure information comprised only CMV serostatus.

Germline CDR1 reads LGHNA; CDR2 reads YNFKEQ. Trimming removed 4 bases at V and 5 bases at J, with 20 bases between. The CDR3 sequence is 16 residues long. Comment on this clone: The antigen remains unidentified.

PCR involved 60 Vbeta and 13 Jbeta primers. In the original workflow: An analysis performed later counted about 80 million unique TCR beta chains (roughly 10 million of them shared). The data were produced by immunoSEQ multiplex PCR, yet TCRdb's version contains in-frame clones alone and is incomplete. V, J and clone size are taken as reported in that table, and D and trimming were inferred from the DNA itself. In the table there are over 250,000 clones, about nine tenths of which are singletons. The source material was PBMCs. This chain joins TRBV4-2 and TRBJ2-5, with D possibly being TRBD2 (5 bases). This clonotype was sampled from a man in his forties in good health and CMV-seropositive. CDR3 bases: TGTGCCAGCAGCCTCTCCGGTGCCGGGGTGCGGGAGACCCAGTACTTC. It translates to CASSLSGAGVRETQYF.